This TCR beta chain was recorded in a study of T-cell memory formation after mild COVID-19. Study-wide background: TCR clustering was largely donor specific.

This CDR3 is 13 amino acids long. The germline V gene encodes CDR1 SQVTM and CDR2 ANQGSEA. With V trimmed by 7 bases and J by 0 bases, 2 bases remained unmatched. TCRdb called the 5' RACE reads again in MiXCR, with one record for every CDR3 protein. The table records about 410,000 distinct CDR3 sequences, more than 20% of them present only once. This TCR was sampled from an adult woman who had mild COVID-19 (a few samples of this study predate the infection). Cell type and time point are not known. The rearrangement links TRBV29-1 to TRBJ1-1; 10 nucleotides agree with TRBD1. The material sequenced was PBMCs or a T cell subset sorted from them (not recorded which). CDR3 bases: TGCAGCGGGGACAGGGGTATGAACACTGAAGCTTTCTTT. Translation gives CSGDRGMNTEAFF.